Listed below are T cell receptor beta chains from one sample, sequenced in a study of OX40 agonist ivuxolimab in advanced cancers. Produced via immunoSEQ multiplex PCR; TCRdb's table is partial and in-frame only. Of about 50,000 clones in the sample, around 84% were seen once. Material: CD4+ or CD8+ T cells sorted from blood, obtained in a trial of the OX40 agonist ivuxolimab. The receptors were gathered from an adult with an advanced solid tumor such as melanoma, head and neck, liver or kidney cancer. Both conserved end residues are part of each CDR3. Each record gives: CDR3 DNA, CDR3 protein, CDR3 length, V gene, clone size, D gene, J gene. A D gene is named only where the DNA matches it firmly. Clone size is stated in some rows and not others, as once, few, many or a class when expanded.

DNA: TGTGCCAGCAGCCACACGGGACAGGGGAACTACAATGAGCAGTTCTTC; CDR3: CASSHTGQGNYNEQFF; length: 16; V: TRBV2; size: .; D: TRBD1; J: TRBJ2-1
DNA: TGCGCCAGCAGCCAGAGGGACAGAACCCAAGAGACCCAGTACTTC; CDR3: CASSQRDRTQETQYF; length: 15; V: TRBV4-1; size: .; D: TRBD1; J: TRBJ2-5
DNA: TGCGCCAGCAGATATATAAGACAGGGTGCCCAGAACACTGAAGCTTTCTTT; CDR3: CASRYIRQGAQNTEAFF; length: 17; V: TRBV10-2; size: once; D: TRBD1; J: TRBJ1-1
DNA: TGTGCCAGCAGTTTTGACAGGGGCTACGAGCAGTACTTC; CDR3: CASSFDRGYEQYF; length: 13; V: TRBV28; size: .; D: TRBD1; J: TRBJ2-7
DNA: TGTGCCAGTATGGCGCTAGCGGAGTACAATGAGCAGTTCTTC; CDR3: CASMALAEYNEQFF; length: 14; V: TRBV6-5; size: .; D: TRBD2; J: TRBJ2-1
DNA: TGTGCCAGCAGCCCCGGCCCGGGGGTCGGCTACGAGCAGTACTTC; CDR3: CASSPGPGVGYEQYF; length: 15; V: TRBV7-9; size: .; D: .; J: TRBJ2-7
DNA: TGTGCCAGCAGGTCTAGCGGGGGGGCTGGGAATGAGCAGTTCTTC; CDR3: CASRSSGGAGNEQFF; length: 15; V: TRBV2; size: .; D: TRBD2; J: TRBJ2-1
DNA: TGTGCCAGTCCCAAGGGGGACGGTTCCCCTCGAGGCTACACCTTC; CDR3: CASPKGDGSPRGYTF; length: 15; V: TRBV6-1; size: .; D: .; J: TRBJ1-2
DNA: TGTGCCAGCAGCGTAGGCGATCCCTACGAGCAGTACTTC; CDR3: CASSVGDPYEQYF; length: 13; V: TRBV9; size: .; D: .; J: TRBJ2-7
DNA: TGTGCCAGCAGCCGAAGGACTAGCGGGAGACAAGAGACCCAGTACTTC; CDR3: CASSRRTSGRQETQYF; length: 16; V: TRBV7-9; size: .; D: TRBD2; J: TRBJ2-5
DNA: TGTGCCAGCAGCCCAAGAGAAAATGAAAAACTGTTTTTT; CDR3: CASSPRENEKLFF; length: 13; V: TRBV7-9; size: .; D: .; J: TRBJ1-4
DNA: TGTGCCAGCAGCTTAGTAACTCCAGGGGGCTTTTACAATGAGCAGTTCTTC; CDR3: CASSLVTPGGFYNEQFF; length: 17; V: TRBV11-2; size: .; D: TRBD1; J: TRBJ2-1
DNA: TGTGCCAGCTTAGGTACGGGAGCTAACTATGGCTACACCTTC; CDR3: CASLGTGANYGYTF; length: 14; V: TRBV9; size: .; D: .; J: TRBJ1-2
DNA: TGTGCCAGCACCATGACAGGGTCCAGCAATCAGCCCCAGCATTTT; CDR3: CASTMTGSSNQPQHF; length: 15; V: TRBV28; size: .; D: TRBD1; J: TRBJ1-5
DNA: TGTGCCTGGAGTGTGGGTTCCTACAATGAGCAGTTCTTC; CDR3: CAWSVGSYNEQFF; length: 13; V: TRBV30; size: .; D: .; J: TRBJ2-1
DNA: TGCGCCAGCAGCCAAGATGACGGCAGCTCCTACAATGAGCAGTTCTTC; CDR3: CASSQDDGSSYNEQFF; length: 16; V: TRBV4-1; size: .; D: .; J: TRBJ2-1
DNA: TGTGCCAGCTCCGACGATGGGGCTTATGGAAACACCATATATTTT; CDR3: CASSDDGAYGNTIYF; length: 15; V: TRBV6-5; size: .; D: .; J: TRBJ1-3
DNA: TGTGCCAGCAGTCGACAGGAAGCTAACTATGGCTACACCTTC; CDR3: CASSRQEANYGYTF; length: 14; V: TRBV28; size: few; D: .; J: TRBJ1-2
DNA: TGTGCCAGCAGCTTTTCGGTGAACACTGAAGCTTTCTTT; CDR3: CASSFSVNTEAFF; length: 13; V: TRBV7-2; size: .; D: .; J: TRBJ1-1
DNA: TGTGCCAGCAGTTTATGGCCTGGTGAGCAGTTCTTC; CDR3: CASSLWPGEQFF; length: 12; V: TRBV27; size: .; D: .; J: TRBJ2-1
DNA: TGTGCCAGCAGCCAACCTACAGAGATCCCCTACAATGAGCAGTTCTTC; CDR3: CASSQPTEIPYNEQFF; length: 16; V: TRBV4-2; size: .; D: .; J: TRBJ2-1
DNA: TGCGCCAGCAGCCAAGATAGGCAGGGGATAAGGGAGACCCAGTACTTC; CDR3: CASSQDRQGIRETQYF; length: 16; V: TRBV4-3; size: .; D: .; J: TRBJ2-5
DNA: TGTGCCAGCAGCTTGACTAGCGGGGGAGGGGATACGCAGTATTTT; CDR3: CASSLTSGGGDTQYF; length: 15; V: TRBV7-3; size: .; D: TRBD2; J: TRBJ2-3
DNA: TGTGCCAGCAGTGACTCGATGCTAGCTCCCTACAATGAGCAGTTCTTC; CDR3: CASSDSMLAPYNEQFF; length: 16; V: TRBV6-4; size: .; D: .; J: TRBJ2-1
DNA: TGTGCCAGCAGTTTCAAGACTCCAGAGACCCAGTACTTC; CDR3: CASSFKTPETQYF; length: 13; V: TRBV28; size: .; D: .; J: TRBJ2-5
DNA: TGCAGCGTTTCCGGGACAGGGGGTAGTAATGGCTACACCTTC; CDR3: CSVSGTGGSNGYTF; length: 14; V: TRBV29-1; size: once; D: TRBD1; J: TRBJ1-2
DNA: TGTGCCAGCAGCTTGAGACAGAAGACTGAAGCTTTCTTT; CDR3: CASSLRQKTEAFF; length: 13; V: TRBV13; size: .; D: .; J: TRBJ1-1
DNA: TGTGCCAGCAGTCTCGGATCTTTCGCCTACGAGCAGTACTTC; CDR3: CASSLGSFAYEQYF; length: 14; V: TRBV9; size: .; D: .; J: TRBJ2-7
DNA: TGTGCCAGCAGTTACGCCGGGACTCTCCTCGCCGGGGAGCTGTTTTTT; CDR3: CASSYAGTLLAGELFF; length: 16; V: TRBV6-5; size: .; D: .; J: TRBJ2-2
DNA: TGCGCCAGCAGCCAAGTTATGAGGCAGGGGTCCCTATCCCTCCACTTT; CDR3: CASSQVMRQGSLSLHF; length: 16; V: TRBV4-1; size: .; D: .; J: TRBJ1-6
DNA: TGTGCCAGCAGGGCGAGGGGGGAAGAGACCCAGTACTTC; CDR3: CASRARGEETQYF; length: 13; V: TRBV6-6; size: .; D: .; J: TRBJ2-5
DNA: TGTGCCAGCAGCGTAGGGACCTCCAAGAACTATGGCTACACCTTC; CDR3: CASSVGTSKNYGYTF; length: 15; V: TRBV9; size: .; D: .; J: TRBJ1-2
DNA: TGTGCCAGCAGTTTACGGGACGCCCGGAACATTCAGTACTTC; CDR3: CASSLRDARNIQYF; length: 14; V: TRBV27; size: .; D: .; J: TRBJ2-4
DNA: TGTGCCAGCAGCCCCCGACGAGAACAGGGGAATAACTATGGCTACACCTTC; CDR3: CASSPRREQGNNYGYTF; length: 17; V: TRBV7-9; size: .; D: TRBD1; J: TRBJ1-2
DNA: TGTGCCAGCAGTTTTGGTAATGGGAACACTGAAGCTTTCTTT; CDR3: CASSFGNGNTEAFF; length: 14; V: TRBV27; size: .; D: .; J: TRBJ1-1
DNA: TGTGCCATCAGGGGACTAGCGGAATTTGGGACCCAGTACTTC; CDR3: CAIRGLAEFGTQYF; length: 14; V: TRBV10-3; size: few; D: TRBD2; J: TRBJ2-5
DNA: TGTGCCACCAGCAGAGCTGGAGGCAGTCATCAGACCCAGTACTTC; CDR3: CATSRAGGSHQTQYF; length: 15; V: TRBV15; size: .; D: .; J: TRBJ2-5
DNA: TGTGCCAGCAGCGGGACCTCGGGGCTAGCGGACAATGAGCAGTTCTTC; CDR3: CASSGTSGLADNEQFF; length: 16; V: TRBV9; size: .; D: TRBD2; J: TRBJ2-1
DNA: TGTGCCAGCAGCTCCTTGGGTCAGGGGACAAACGAGCAGTACTTC; CDR3: CASSSLGQGTNEQYF; length: 15; V: TRBV27; size: .; D: .; J: TRBJ2-7
DNA: TGTGCCAGCAGTCACAGGCTAGGAGAGCAGTACTTC; CDR3: CASSHRLGEQYF; length: 12; V: TRBV27; size: few; D: .; J: TRBJ2-7
DNA: TGTGCCAGCAGCTTAACGGGAGGGCCCCTTGAGCAGTTCTTC; CDR3: CASSLTGGPLEQFF; length: 14; V: TRBV7-9; size: .; D: TRBD2; J: TRBJ2-1
DNA: TGTGCCAGCAGTGAGGGACCGGCGAACACTGAAGCTTTCTTT; CDR3: CASSEGPANTEAFF; length: 14; V: TRBV2; size: .; D: .; J: TRBJ1-1
DNA: TGTGCCAGTAAGAGTTGGAACACTGAAGCTTTCTTT; CDR3: CASKSWNTEAFF; length: 12; V: TRBV9; size: .; D: .; J: TRBJ1-1
DNA: TGCAGCGTTACGGGGGTGCCTAGCGGGAAATACAATGAGCAGTTCTTC; CDR3: CSVTGVPSGKYNEQFF; length: 16; V: TRBV29-1; size: .; D: TRBD2; J: TRBJ2-1
DNA: TGTGCCAGCAGCGGAGCGGGGGTAACAGATACGCAGTATTTT; CDR3: CASSGAGVTDTQYF; length: 14; V: TRBV9; size: .; D: TRBD2; J: TRBJ2-3
DNA: TGTGCCATCAGTGATCGTGTAGGGGGCGAGGGAGGTGGCTACACCTTC; CDR3: CAISDRVGGEGGGYTF; length: 16; V: TRBV10-3; size: .; D: TRBD1; J: TRBJ1-2
DNA: TGTGCCAGCAGCTTAGAGGTTCTGGTTCTGGGGTACAATGAGCAGTTCTTC; CDR3: CASSLEVLVLGYNEQFF; length: 17; V: TRBV7-9; size: medium-sized; D: .; J: TRBJ2-1
DNA: TGTGCCAGCAGCTTCCGCAGGGACTCCTACGAGCAGTACTTC; CDR3: CASSFRRDSYEQYF; length: 14; V: TRBV7-2; size: .; D: .; J: TRBJ2-7
DNA: TGTGCCAGTAGTATAGGAACAGGGCACGACTATGGCTACACCTTC; CDR3: CASSIGTGHDYGYTF; length: 15; V: TRBV19; size: .; D: .; J: TRBJ1-2
DNA: TGCGCCAGCAGCCAAATGGCCGGTATTGGAAACACCATATATTTT; CDR3: CASSQMAGIGNTIYF; length: 15; V: TRBV4-3; size: .; D: .; J: TRBJ1-3
DNA: TGCAGCGTGGCAGGAGGGGACCGGTACGAGCAGTACTTC; CDR3: CSVAGGDRYEQYF; length: 13; V: TRBV29-1; size: once; D: .; J: TRBJ2-7
DNA: TGCGCCAGCAGCCAAGATAGGACAGGGTTTTCGAACACTGAAGCTTTCTTT; CDR3: CASSQDRTGFSNTEAFF; length: 17; V: TRBV4-3; size: .; D: TRBD1; J: TRBJ1-1
DNA: TGTGCCAGCTCACCAAGCAGGGGAAATGAGCAGTTCTTC; CDR3: CASSPSRGNEQFF; length: 13; V: TRBV18; size: .; D: .; J: TRBJ2-1
DNA: TGTGCCAGCAGCTCAGGGGCTTACACTGAAGCTTTCTTT; CDR3: CASSSGAYTEAFF; length: 13; V: TRBV5-4; size: .; D: .; J: TRBJ1-1
DNA: TGTGCCAGCAGAAAGACAGGGGGTGGCTACACCTTC; CDR3: CASRKTGGGYTF; length: 12; V: TRBV27; size: .; D: TRBD1; J: TRBJ1-2
DNA: TGTGCCAGCACCGAGCGGGGGGCCGGGTGGGATACGCAGTATTTT; CDR3: CASTERGAGWDTQYF; length: 15; V: TRBV6-5; size: .; D: TRBD2; J: TRBJ2-3
DNA: TGTGCCAGCAGCTGGACAGGGGCGGGGAACACTGAAGCTTTCTTT; CDR3: CASSWTGAGNTEAFF; length: 15; V: TRBV7-9; size: .; D: TRBD1; J: TRBJ1-1